The entry below gives a single T cell receptor beta chain sequence along with its context. As yet, its antigen is unknown. In germline, CDR1 is MDHEN, CDR2 SYDVKM. This CDR3 has 13 amino acids. TCRdb reanalyzed the 5' RACE reads and collapses them to one entry per CDR3 protein, without DNA. This table holds 440,000 or so distinct CDR3 sequences. The data were taken from a study of T cells expressing NK-cell markers. Notes on the study in general: There remained a lack of clarity about HCMV specificity of expanded NKG2C+ T cell clones.

The receptor comes from a woman aged 18-70 years in good health. This chain connects TRBV28 to TRBJ2-1; without DNA, the TCRdb call of TRBD1 cannot be checked. Sequenced input: blood T cells: a sorted CD56 or NKG2C T cell subset, CD4+ or CD8+ T cells, or bulk PBMC T cells (not recorded which). The CDR3 sequence: CASRDQGGNEQFF. Full variable domain (outside the CDR3, taken from reference TRBV28 and TRBJ2-1): DVKVTQSSRYLVKRTGEKVFLECVQDMDHENMFWYRQDPGLGLRLIYFSYDVKMKEKGDIPEGYSVSREKKERFSLILESASTNQTSMYLCASRDQGGNEQFFGPGTRLTVL.